This T cell receptor (beta chain) comes out of a study of OX40 agonist ivuxolimab in advanced cancers. General study results and limits: On average, CD8+ T cells had more expanded clones than CD4+. Among patients with partial responses at 0.1-3.0 mg/kg, clonal expansion was among the lowest.

As concerns this clone: Antigen specificity is unknown.

Drawing of blood for sampling happened at baseline, at cycle 4 day 1, and at cycle 7 day 1. Sequencing was performed with immunoSEQ multiplex PCR; in TCRdb, only in-frame clones are kept and a portion is missing. This table has some 64,000 clones, 82% appearing once. Trimming took off 5 bases at V and 0 bases at J, with 14 bases between the two ends. The germline CDR1 and CDR2 sequences are LGHNA and YNFKEQ. The CDR3 is made up of 16 amino acids. The chain is built from TRBV4-2 and TRBJ2-1, with D perhaps TRBD1 or TRBD2 (5 bases each). The input for sequencing was CD4+ or CD8+ T cells sorted from blood, taken in a trial of the OX40 agonist ivuxolimab. This receptor was taken from an adult with an advanced solid tumor such as melanoma, head and neck, liver or kidney cancer. This CDR3 is CASSFDKGSSYNEQFF. CDR3 DNA sequence: TGTGCCAGCAGCTTTGATAAGGGGAGCTCCTACAATGAGCAGTTCTTC.